Below are 32 T cell receptor beta chains sequenced from a single sample in a study of regulatory dendritic cells for organ transplantation. Sorted subsets were CFSE-labeled and cultured roughly five days with allogeneic dendritic cells. These receptors have no known antigen. TCRdb keeps only in-frame clones here, not all; method: immunoSEQ multiplex PCR. The table lists 9,500 to 12,000 clones, just under 90% of them singletons. Material for sequencing was naive CD8+ T cells from blood cultured with dendritic cells. The subset denotes: CD45RA+ naive T cells. The receptors shown here come from a human donor in good health.

The chain links TRBV6-5 to TRBJ2-5; weak D call: TRBD2 (6 bases). The DNA end favors TRBJ2-7, so the J call may be wrong. Germline V gives CDR1 MNHEY, CDR2 SVGAGI. This CDR3 contains 14 residues. The CDR3 nucleotides are TGTGCCAGCAGTTACGGGCGGGGTTCCTACGAGCAGTACTTC. This gives the protein CASSYGRGSYEQYF.

This chain uses TRBV4-3 with TRBJ2-7; D gene ambiguous. This CDR3 spans 15 amino acids. Trimming took 1 base from V and 4 from J, leaving 14 bases between them. Germline CDR1 is LGHNA and CDR2 is YSLEER. CDR3 in amino acids: CASSQVWGVGYEQYF. Here the CDR3 DNA reads TGCGCCAGCAGCCAAGTGTGGGGTGTGGGGTACGAGCAGTACTTC.

V and J are TRBV2 and TRBJ1-1; D is ambiguous. Germline V CDR1 and CDR2: SNHLY, FYNNEI. This CDR3 spans 13 amino acids. Trimming left V 4 bases short and J 1 base short, with 7 bases between. Written as DNA, the CDR3 is TGTGCCAGCAGTGCCGCAGGGAACACTGAAGCTTTCTTT. Encoded protein: CASSAAGNTEAFF.

This clone has only a few counts. V gene TRBV28 combines with J gene TRBJ1-6; TRBD1 is a possible D gene (5 bases). V gave up 6 bases and J gave up 6 bases, with 12 bases separating them. Germline assignment: CDR1 MDHEN and CDR2 SYDVKM. The CDR3 covers 14 residues. This chain's CDR3 is CASSTWQGNSPLHF. The CDR3 DNA sequence: TGTGCCAGCAGCACCTGGCAGGGTAATTCACCCCTCCACTTT. The full variable domain, completed using reference TRBV28 and TRBJ1-6, is DVKVTQSSRYLVKRTGEKVFLECVQDMDHENMFWYRQDPGLGLRLIYFSYDVKMKEKGDIPEGYSVSREKKERFSLILESASTNQTSMYLCASSTWQGNSPLHFGNGTRLTVT.

J is TRBJ2-1 and V is TRBV5-4; perhaps TRBD1 as D (8 bases). The germline V gene encodes CDR1 SGHNT and CDR2 YYREEE (reference sequence). This CDR3 is built from 16 residues. V was shortened by 4 bases and J by 3 bases, with 17 bases between the two germline ends. The CDR3 region is CASSGEGTGDYNEQFF. CDR3 DNA sequence: TGTGCCAGCAGCGGGGAGGGGACAGGAGACTACAATGAGCAGTTCTTC. Together with reference TRBV5-4 and TRBJ2-1, the CDR3 gives the full variable domain: ETGVTQSPTHLIKTRGQQVTLRCSSQSGHNTVSWYQQALGQGPQFIFQYYREEENGRGNFPPRFSGLQFPNYSSELNVNALELDDSALYLCASSGEGTGDYNEQFFGPGTRLTVL.

V is TRBV12-1 and J is TRBJ2-6. TRBV12-1 is marked as a pseudogene. The CDR3 length is 16 residues. The CDR3 loop is CASGFRISSGANVLTF. In DNA, the CDR3 is TGTGCCAGCGGGTTCCGTATCTCGTCTGGGGCCAACGTCCTGACTTTC.

The chain couples TRBV29-1 to TRBJ1-1; D is perhaps TRBD1 (6 bases). The length of the CDR3 is 12 residues. V lost 5 bases and J lost 7, with 14 bases in between. CDR1 is SQVTM, CDR2 ANQGSEA, per germline. The CDR3: CSVPGGYGEAFF. The CDR3 DNA reads as TGCAGCGTTCCCGGGGGCTATGGTGAAGCTTTCTTT. The full variable domain, its missing parts supplied by reference TRBV29-1 and TRBJ1-1, is SAVISQKPSRDICQRGTSLTIQCQVDSQVTMMFWYRQQPGQSLTLIATANQGSEATYESGFVIDKFPISRPNLTFSTLTVSNMSPEDSSIYLCSVPGGYGEAFFGQGTRLTVV.

The chain recombines TRBV7-6 with TRBJ2-1; TRBD1 or TRBD2 may be the D gene (5 bases each). Germline V gives CDR1 SGHVS, CDR2 FNYEAQ. Trimming removed 0 bases at V and 7 bases at J, with 13 bases between. This CDR3 is built from 15 residues. DNA for the CDR3: TGTGCCAGCAGCTTAGCCCGGGGCCATGGGAATGAGCAGTTCTTC. Its translation is CASSLARGHGNEQFF.

The CDR3 DNA is TGTGCCAGCAGTGACCTCCTACCGTCTGGAAACACCATATATTTT. Its protein product is CASSDLLPSGNTIYF. This chain links TRBV2 with TRBJ1-3, with D unresolved. V lost 3 bases and J lost 1, with 10 bases in between. The CDR3 is made up of 15 amino acids. CDR1 and CDR2 (germline): SNHLY, FYNNEI.

J is TRBJ2-2 and V is TRBV4-1; 8 bases agree with TRBD1. Germline V gene lookup returns CDR1 MGHRA and CDR2 YSYEKL. The CDR3 extends over 14 amino acids. V dropped 8 bases and J dropped 6; count of bases not matched to a gene: 8. CDR3 region: CASSQGTGPGELFF. CDR3 coding DNA: TGCGCCAGCTCCCAGGGGACAGGCCCCGGGGAGCTGTTTTTT.

This clone was recorded once. The rearrangement uses TRBV4-3 and TRBJ1-4, with D uncertain. This CDR3 spans 15 amino acids. Germline CDR1 LGHNA, CDR2 YSLEER. Trimming removed 3 bases from V and 0 bases from J, with 8 bases in between. The CDR3 region is CASSQWRSTNEKLFF. CDR3 sequence (DNA): TGCGCCAGCAGCCAGTGGCGGTCAACTAATGAAAAACTGTTTTTT.

The V gene is TRBV28, the J gene TRBJ2-3; 11 nucleotides align to TRBD2. The V and J ends lost 4 bases and 5 bases, in that order; junction bases with no gene match: 8. CDR1 MDHEN and CDR2 SYDVKM come from the germline V gene. There are 16 residues in the CDR3. CDR3 sequence (DNA): TGTGCCAGCAGTTCCCTAGCGGGAGGTGGGGGAGATACGCAGTATTTT. Translated: CASSSLAGGGGDTQYF.

The CDR3, as DNA: TGTGCCAGCAGCTGGAGTGAGGGGGCGAACACTGAAGCTTTCTTT. This codes for CASSWSEGANTEAFF. V usage is TRBV7-6 and J usage is TRBJ1-1; 7 bases match TRBD1. Germline CDR1 reads SGHVS; CDR2 reads FNYEAQ. V dropped 4 bases and J dropped 1; count of bases not matched to a gene: 6. CDR3 length: 15 residues.

This rearrangement joins TRBV4-2 to TRBJ2-7; 9 nucleotides line up with TRBD1. Germline V gives CDR1 LGHNA, CDR2 YNFKEQ. The CDR3 contains 13 residues. The V segment lost 4 bases and the J segment 7 bases; nucleotides outside the gene matches: 5. CDR3 region: CASSRDRATEQYF. Here the CDR3 DNA reads TGTGCCAGCAGCCGGGACAGGGCCACAGAGCAGTACTTC.

V is TRBV7-9 and J is TRBJ1-3; 10 bases are a match to TRBD1. The CDR3 length is 15 residues. With V trimmed by 0 bases and J by 4 bases, 0 bases remained unmatched. Germline CDR1 is SEHNR and CDR2 is FQNEAQ (reference sequence). The CDR3 here is CASSLAGQGGNTIYF. The CDR3 DNA reads as TGTGCCAGCAGCTTAGCGGGACAGGGGGGAAACACCATATATTTT.

The chain joins TRBV29-1 to TRBJ1-2; unclear D gene. There are 12 residues in the CDR3. Germline assignment: CDR1 SQVTM and CDR2 ANQGSEA. V was trimmed by 6 bases and J by 8 bases, leaving 16 bases between them. The CDR3 loop is CSVTEPLWGYTF. CDR3 sequence (DNA): TGCAGCGTCACCGAGCCTTTATGGGGCTACACCTTC.

The J gene is TRBJ2-3, the V gene TRBV28; D is unresolved. This CDR3 region has 12 residues. Per the germline V gene, CDR1 is MDHEN and CDR2 is SYDVKM. Trimming cost V 3 bases and J 4 bases, with 5 bases left between them. CDR3 in amino acids: CASSFEADTQYF. In nucleotides, the CDR3 is TGTGCCAGCAGTTTTGAGGCAGATACGCAGTATTTT.

The table lists this clone with a few counts. The chain has TRBV19 and TRBJ1-1; maybe TRBD1 (5 bases). Germline lookup yields CDR1 LNHDA and CDR2 SQIVND (reference sequence). V gave up 10 bases and J gave up 2 bases, with 14 bases separating them. CDR3 length equals 13 residues. The CDR3 nucleotides are TGTGCCACCTCAGGGTTAGACAACACTGAAGCTTTCTTT. It encodes CATSGLDNTEAFF.

This chain links TRBV6-1 with TRBJ1-5; D remains ambiguous. The CDR3 has 14 residues. Trimming took off 1 base at V and 1 base at J, with 5 bases between the two ends. Germline V gives CDR1 MNHNS, CDR2 SASEGT. For the CDR3, the DNA is TGTGCCAGCAGTGAAGGGTGGAGCAATCAGCCCCAGCATTTT. Its protein is CASSEGWSNQPQHF.

The sample holds one count of this clone. The rearrangement links TRBV2 to TRBJ1-1; 7 nucleotides agree with TRBD1. The germline V gene has CDR1 SNHLY and CDR2 FYNNEI. The ends lost 6 bases at V and 5 bases at J; junction bases unmatched: 3. The CDR3 covers 12 residues. The chain's CDR3 is CASRTGKTEAFF. The CDR3 DNA reads as TGTGCCAGCAGGACAGGGAAAACTGAAGCTTTCTTT.

This clone came up once. The J gene is TRBJ2-5, the V gene TRBV9; 11 nucleotides line up with TRBD1. The assigned J gene may be wrong: the sequence end matches TRBJ2-7 better. CDR1 SGDLS and CDR2 YYNGEE come from the germline V gene. CDR3 size: 16 residues. CDR3 in DNA: TGTGCCAGCAGCGTAGGGGCAAGGACAGGGGGCAACGAGCAGTACTTC. This translates into CASSVGARTGGNEQYF.

The gene calls are TRBV9 and TRBJ2-1, with D perhaps matching TRBD1 or TRBD2 (5 bases each). CDR1 is SGDLS, CDR2 YYNGEE, per germline. V lost 4 bases, J lost 2 bases, and 13 bases lay in between. The CDR3 runs to 15 residues. The CDR3 sequence is CASSTGTVTYNEQFF. As DNA, the CDR3 is TGTGCCAGCAGCACCGGGACGGTAACCTACAATGAGCAGTTCTTC. Combining the CDR3 with reference TRBV9 and TRBJ2-1 gives the whole variable domain DSGVTQTPKHLITATGQRVTLRCSPRSGDLSVYWYQQSLDQGLQFLIQYYNGEERAKGNILERFSAQQFPDLHSELNLSSLELGDSALYFCASSTGTVTYNEQFFGPGTRLTVL.

V and J are TRBV7-9 and TRBJ2-1; D is possibly TRBD2 (6 bases). The CDR3 runs 11 residues. Germline V lookup: CDR1 SEHNR, CDR2 FQNEAQ (reference sequence). Trimming left V 3 bases short and J 10 bases short, with 7 bases between. CDR3 in DNA: TGTGCCAGCAGCTTGGGGAGGGAGCAGTTCTTC. Protein: CASSLGREQFF. Drawing the rest from reference TRBV7-9 and TRBJ2-1, the complete variable domain is DTGVSQNPRHKITKRGQNVTFRCDPISEHNRLYWYRQTLGQGPEFLTYFQNEAQLEKSRLLSDRFSAERPKGSFSTLEIQRTEQGDSAMYLCASSLGREQFFGPGTRLTVL.

The chain joins TRBV28 to TRBJ2-7; D gene ambiguous. Germline V gene lookup returns CDR1 MDHEN and CDR2 SYDVKM. The V end lost 4 bases, the J end lost 2 bases, and 9 bases lay between the germline ends. This CDR3 comprises 13 residues. The CDR3 nucleotides read TGTGCCAGCAGTTACGGGTTAACCTACGAGCAGTACTTC. Its translation: CASSYGLTYEQYF.

J is TRBJ2-5 and V is TRBV5-6; TRBD2 matches 7 bases. V lost 1 base, J lost 0 bases, and 3 bases stayed unmatched. CDR3 length equals 15 residues. CDR1 and CDR2 (germline): SGHDT, YYEEEE. The DNA for the CDR3 is TGTGCCAGCAGCTTGCGAGGGACTAACCAAGAGACCCAGTACTTC. This translates into CASSLRGTNQETQYF.

This chain uses TRBV27 with TRBJ2-1; D is ambiguous. The V end was cut by 4 bases, the J end by 0 bases, with 10 bases between. Per the germline V gene, CDR1 is MNHEY and CDR2 is SMNVEV (reference sequence). This CDR3 is 15 amino acids long. CDR3: CASSSDGSSYNEQFF. CDR3 DNA: TGTGCCAGCAGTTCCGACGGAAGCTCCTACAATGAGCAGTTCTTC.

This clone was counted only a few times. The chain uses TRBV14 and TRBJ2-7; D uncertain. Germline-derived CDR1 and CDR2 are SGHDN and FVKESK. Trimming took 5 bases from V and 3 from J, leaving 17 bases between them. The CDR3 has 15 amino acids. CDR3 sequence reads: CASSSRTFPSYEQYF. The CDR3 nucleotides are TGTGCCAGCAGCTCTCGGACGTTTCCGAGCTACGAGCAGTACTTC.

This clone was detected only a few times. The rearrangement links TRBV29-1 to TRBJ1-2, with TRBD1 matching over 7 bases. Unmatched junction bases numbered 2, after V lost 3 bases and J lost 4 bases. Germline CDR1 SQVTM, CDR2 ANQGSEA. CDR3 size: 12 residues. CDR3: CSVDRGVYGYTF. The CDR3 DNA is TGCAGCGTTGACAGGGGGGTCTATGGCTACACCTTC. Combining the CDR3 with reference TRBV29-1 and TRBJ1-2 gives the whole variable domain SAVISQKPSRDICQRGTSLTIQCQVDSQVTMMFWYRQQPGQSLTLIATANQGSEATYESGFVIDKFPISRPNLTFSTLTVSNMSPEDSSIYLCSVDRGVYGYTFGSGTRLTVV.

The chain carries TRBV30 and TRBJ1-2, with D perhaps matching TRBD1 (5 bases). V gave up 5 bases and J gave up 7 bases, with 8 bases separating them. This CDR3 spans 10 amino acids. Per the germline V gene, CDR1 is GTSNPN and CDR2 is SVGIG (reference sequence). In nucleotides, the CDR3 is TGTGCCTGGCGGGGCGGTGGCTACACCTTC. It translates to CAWRGGGYTF. Drawing the rest from reference TRBV30 and TRBJ1-2, the complete variable domain is SQTIHQWPATLVQPVGSPLSLECTVEGTSNPNLYWYRQAAGRGLQLLFYSVGIGQISSEVPQNLSASRPQDRQFILSSKKLLLSDSGFYLCAWRGGGYTFGSGTRLTVV.

The rearrangement joins TRBV30 to TRBJ1-5; unclear D gene. CDR3 length: 14 amino acids. Germline V gives CDR1 GTSNPN, CDR2 SVGIG (reference sequence). V lost 0 bases and J lost 0, with 6 bases in between. The CDR3 sequence: CAWSVILSNQPQHF. The CDR3, as DNA: TGTGCCTGGAGTGTGATCCTTAGCAATCAGCCCCAGCATTTT.

The chain carries TRBV5-4 and TRBJ1-2; D unresolved. Trimming stripped 6 bases from V and 4 bases from J, with 13 bases between. The CDR3 covers 13 residues. CDR1 and CDR2 (germline): SGHNT, YYREEE (reference sequence). The CDR3 coding sequence is TGTGCCAGCACCCTCGATTCTGTCTATGGCTACACCTTC. This encodes CASTLDSVYGYTF.

V gene TRBV28 combines with J gene TRBJ2-7, with D unclear. The germline gives CDR1 MDHEN, CDR2 SYDVKM. V was shortened by 3 bases and J by 4 bases, with 16 bases between the two germline ends. The CDR3 runs to 15 residues. CDR3 DNA: TGTGCCAGCAGTTTGGAAGCAGGTCTAGGTTACGAGCAGTACTTC. Translating gives CASSLEAGLGYEQYF.